Listed below are T cell receptor beta chains from one sample, sequenced in a study of blood T cell repertoires in COVID-19. Here immunoSEQ multiplex PCR was the method, and the copy in TCRdb shows in-frame clones only, minus some. Altogether about 130,000 clones are present, over 80% being singletons, with the ten largest covering about a tenth. The source material was peripheral blood. The receptors derive from a man aged 40-49 years with active or convalescent COVID-19. CDR3s include the opening cysteine and the closing phenylalanine or tryptophan. A D gene is named only where the DNA matches it firmly. A row's size may be missing; if present it is once, few, many or a size class.

D gene,J gene,clone size,V gene,CDR3 DNA,CDR3 protein
TRBD2,TRBJ2-7,.,TRBV12-5,TGTGCTAGTGGACAGACTAGCGGGTTCAACGAGCAGTACTTC,CASGQTSGFNEQYF
.,TRBJ1-6,.,TRBV9,TGTGCCAGCAGCGAAGGGGGTGGCTCACCCCTCCACTTT,CASSEGGGSPLHF
.,TRBJ2-6,.,TRBV7-2,TGTGCCAGCAGTCGGGGTTCTGGGGCCAACGTCCTGACTTTC,CASSRGSGANVLTF
.,TRBJ2-5,once,TRBV9,TGTGCCAGCAGCGTAGGGACAGACCAAGAGACCCAGTACTTC,CASSVGTDQETQYF
.,TRBJ2-7,.,TRBV6-1,TGTGCCAGCAGTAAACCCTCGCAGGGCTCCTACGAGCAGTACTTC,CASSKPSQGSYEQYF
TRBD2,TRBJ2-7,.,TRBV27,TGTGCCAGCAGTCGACATCCTAGCGGGGGGAACTACGAGCAGTACTTC,CASSRHPSGGNYEQYF
TRBD1,TRBJ2-7,.,TRBV30,TGTGCCTGGATGACAGGGGCCTACGAGCAGTACTTC,CAWMTGAYEQYF
.,TRBJ1-6,.,TRBV6-1,TGTGCCAGCAGTGACGGAGCACCCCTCCACTTT,CASSDGAPLHF
.,TRBJ2-4,.,TRBV13,TGTGCCAGCAGTCCAGGCCTTCAGGGTAGGAGCATTCAGTACTTC,CASSPGLQGRSIQYF
TRBD1,TRBJ1-6,.,TRBV3-1/TRBV3-2,TGTGCCAGCAGCCAAGGGGACAGGGGCAGTTCACCCCTCCACTTT,CASSQGDRGSSPLHF
TRBD2,TRBJ2-7,.,TRBV19,TGTGCCAGTAGTATATTAGCGGGGCCCTCCGAGCAGTACTTC,CASSILAGPSEQYF
.,TRBJ2-7,many,TRBV6-5,TGTGCCAGCAGACCGGCACAGATATACGAGCAGTACTTC,CASRPAQIYEQYF